This T cell receptor beta chain originates from a study of CD8+ T cells in alopecia areata. The CDR3 extends over 13 amino acids. Trimming stripped 0 bases from V and 5 bases from J, with 8 bases between. Looked up from germline, CDR1 is GTSNPN and CDR2 is SVGIG (reference sequence). Sequencing templates came from extracted RNA that was reverse transcribed into cDNA. Profiled with immunoSEQ multiplex PCR; TCRdb holds only in-frame clones, not every one. Among more than 110,000 clones listed, around three fifths were seen once. This clone has only a few counts. The sample consisted of CD4+ T cells sorted from blood, taken at week 0. V usage is TRBV30 and J usage is TRBJ1-5; D call uncertain. This receptor was taken from a human donor with alopecia areata. The CDR3 region is CAWSVRDDQPQHF. The CDR3 region has the DNA TGTGCCTGGAGTGTACGGGATGATCAGCCCCAGCATTTT.